The present T cell receptor (beta chain) was sequenced within a study of blood T cell repertoires in COVID-19. About the research overall: COVID-19 samples from acute and convalescent phases originated in the United States, Italy and Spain. PBMCs, B-cell-depleted T cells, or T cells were the source of the cDNA or gDNA that made up the material.

As handled by the study authors: From reference gene primer amplification, estimates of nucleated cell counts were derived. Profiled with immunoSEQ multiplex PCR; TCRdb holds only in-frame clones, not every one. V and J calls and clone size are as listed in that table; D and trimming were resolved from the DNA. This sample yields 330,000 or so clones, of which roughly nine tenths are seen a single time; 2.5% to 3.5% belongs to the top ten. The sequencing sample was made of PBMCs or T cells enriched from blood (not recorded which). This receptor was identified in a woman in her 30s who had recovered from COVID-19.

In DNA, the CDR3 is TGCAGTGCTAGGGGCAGCTATGGCTACACCTTC. Translated: CSARGSYGYTF. The chain links TRBV20-1 to TRBJ1-2; D remains ambiguous. Germline values: CDR1 DFQATT, CDR2 SNEGSKA (reference sequence). Trimming removed 3 bases at V and 4 bases at J, with 6 bases between. The CDR3 contains 11 residues.